A selection of T cell receptor beta chains follows, all from one sample in a study of Graves' ophthalmopathy and Graves' hyperthyroidism. TCRdb independently ran MiXCR on the multiplex PCR reads; one entry per CDR3 protein. The sample yields roughly 60,000 distinct CDR3 sequences, 45% to 55% seen once. The sample comprised peripheral blood. These receptors were obtained from an adult woman with Graves' ophthalmopathy. Each CDR3 is given with its conserved first and last residue. The D gene is left open where the match is weak. The size entry is marked missing in some rows and otherwise reads once, few, many or a size class.

DNA,CDR3,size,J,D,V
TGCAGTGAAAGAGGGTCTAGCGGGTACTACGAGCAGTACTTC,CSERGSSGYYEQYF,NA,TRBJ2-7,TRBD2,TRBV20-1
TGTGCCAGCAGCGTTGACAGGGACAATCAGCCCCAGCATTTT,CASSVDRDNQPQHF,NA,TRBJ1-5,TRBD1,TRBV7-2
TGCGTCAGCAGTTCCCGGGGTGGCTACACCTTC,CVSSSRGGYTF,NA,TRBJ1-2,NA,TRBV12-3/TRBV12-4
TGCAGTGCTCCGAGCCGCGGAGATTACAATGAGCAGTATTTT,CSAPSRGDYNEQYF,NA,TRBJ2-3,NA,TRBV20-1
TGTGCCACCAGCAGAGCGGTGGGACCCGAGCAGTACTTC,CATSRAVGPEQYF,NA,TRBJ2-7,NA,TRBV15
TGTGCCAGCAGCCGCTGGCGGGAGGGCTCCTGCAATGAGCAGTTCTTC,CASSRWREGSCNEQFF,NA,TRBJ2-1,TRBD2,TRBV7-2
TGTGCCAGCAGCTTAACGGGACAGGGAGATGAAAAACTGTTTTTT,CASSLTGQGDEKLFF,NA,TRBJ1-4,TRBD1,TRBV7-3
TGTGCCAGCAGCTTAAGCGGGAGGAACACCGGGGAGCTGTTTTTT,CASSLSGRNTGELFF,many,TRBJ2-2,TRBD2,TRBV7-9
TGCAGTGGGGGCGAGCAGTACTTC,CSGGEQYF,NA,TRBJ2-7,NA,TRBV20-1
TGCAGTGTCCCGGAAGCGGGGGCCTACAATGAGCAGTTCTTC,CSVPEAGAYNEQFF,many,TRBJ2-1,TRBD2,TRBV20-1
TGTGCCAGCGCACCACCATCCTACGAGCAGTACTTC,CASAPPSYEQYF,medium-sized,TRBJ2-7,NA,TRBV2
TGTGCCTGGAGTGTGGCCAGATCGTACCAAGAGACCCAGTACTTC,CAWSVARSYQETQYF,NA,TRBJ2-5,NA,TRBV30
TGTGCCAGCAGTGCGAGTACAGGGGATAATCAGCAGTACTTC,CASSASTGDNQQYF,NA,TRBJ2-7,TRBD1,TRBV2
TGTGCCAGCAGTTTGTCAGGCGATAATTCACCCCTCCACTTT,CASSLSGDNSPLHF,many,TRBJ1-6,NA,TRBV6-2/TRBV6-3
TGCAGTTCTAGCGAGACCTACGAGCAGTACTTC,CSSSETYEQYF,NA,TRBJ2-7,NA,TRBV20-1
TGCGCCAGCAGCAAGACTAGCGGGAGGGTAGATACGCAGTATTTT,CASSKTSGRVDTQYF,NA,TRBJ2-3,TRBD2,TRBV5-1
TGTGCCAGCAGCTTGGGGTCCTACTCCTACGAGCAGTACTTC,CASSLGSYSYEQYF,many,TRBJ2-7,NA,TRBV7-9
TGTGCCAGCAGCTTAGCCGGGTATGAGGACTATGGCTACACCTTC,CASSLAGYEDYGYTF,NA,TRBJ1-2,NA,TRBV7-9
TGTGCCAGCGCCGCCGGGACAGGGTCCTACGAGCAGTACTTC,CASAAGTGSYEQYF,many,TRBJ2-7,TRBD1,TRBV19
TGTGCCATAAACCCGGGTTTCGAGCAGTACTTC,CAINPGFEQYF,few,TRBJ2-7,NA,TRBV2
TGCGCCAGCAGTGAATCAGGGAACTATGGCTACACCTTC,CASSESGNYGYTF,NA,TRBJ1-2,NA,TRBV10-2
TGCAGTGCTAGTTCCAGACAGGTCGGTTTGAATCAGCCCCAGCATTTT,CSASSRQVGLNQPQHF,NA,TRBJ1-5,NA,TRBV20-1
TGTGCCAGCAGTCCGGTCGAGCGGGACGGCCACGAGCAGTACTTC,CASSPVERDGHEQYF,many,TRBJ2-7,TRBD2,TRBV28
TGTGCCAGTAGTTGGGGCTACGAGCAGTACTTC,CASSWGYEQYF,few,TRBJ2-7,NA,TRBV19
TGTGCCAGCAGTGCGCAGGGGGGTGAAAAACTGTTTTTT,CASSAQGGEKLFF,NA,TRBJ1-4,TRBD1,TRBV2
TGCAGTGCTAGAGATCTCTCAGGGTACGACGCTAACTATGGCTACACCTTC,CSARDLSGYDANYGYTF,many,TRBJ1-2,NA,TRBV20-1
TGTGTCAGCACTCCAGACATCGGGGAGCTGTTTTTT,CVSTPDIGELFF,NA,TRBJ2-2,NA,TRBV7-3
TGTGCCAGTAGTACCCCACCTAATGAGGAACTGTTTTTT,CASSTPPNEELFF,NA,TRBJ1-4,NA,TRBV19
TGTGCCAGCAGTGAGCTCGGACTAGCGGGAGGGCTCCATGAGCAGTTCTTC,CASSELGLAGGLHEQFF,NA,TRBJ2-1,TRBD2,TRBV25-1
TGTGCCAGCAGCTTATTCTTGGCAGATACGCAGTATTTT,CASSLFLADTQYF,many,TRBJ2-3,NA,TRBV7-3
TGCAGTGCTAGTGGGCTAGCGGGAGAGCAGTACTTC,CSASGLAGEQYF,NA,TRBJ2-7,TRBD2,TRBV20-1
TGCAGTGCTAGAGATTCCTCGACAGACACCGGGGAGGGGCCCCAGCATTTT,CSARDSSTDTGEGPQHF,NA,TRBJ1-5,NA,TRBV20-1
TGTGCCACCAGTGACCACCGGGGAGCGGACAATGAGCAGTTCTTC,CATSDHRGADNEQFF,medium-sized,TRBJ2-1,NA,TRBV24-1
TGTGCCAGCAGCTTTGGGGACAGGGCGAACACTGAAGCTTTCTTT,CASSFGDRANTEAFF,many,TRBJ1-1,TRBD1,TRBV5-8
TGTGCCAGTGCGGGAACGAATCTTCGGCGGACTAAGGGTAGCTACGAGCAGTACTTC,CASAGTNLRRTKGSYEQYF,NA,TRBJ2-7,NA,TRBV7-9
TGTGCCAGCAGTGTCGACACCGGGACTAGCGGGAGTGGGTACGAGCAGTACTTC,CASSVDTGTSGSGYEQYF,NA,TRBJ2-7,TRBD2,TRBV25-1
TGTGCCAGCAGCTTATATCCTTTGGAGACCCAGTACTTC,CASSLYPLETQYF,many,TRBJ2-5,NA,TRBV7-3
TGTGCCAGCAGTGGCCACAAGGGTAGAAACACCATATATTTT,CASSGHKGRNTIYF,many,TRBJ1-3,NA,TRBV27
TGCGCCAGCAGCTTGGCTAGCGGCCTATACAATGAGCAGTTCTTC,CASSLASGLYNEQFF,few,TRBJ2-1,TRBD2,TRBV5-1
TGTGCCAGCAGATTAGGTAGGGACACCACCTACGAGCAGTACTTC,CASRLGRDTTYEQYF,NA,TRBJ2-7,NA,TRBV13
TGCAGCGCTGAACCTCGGGGGGGGCCCCCGTTCGCTTTCTTT,CSAEPRGGPPFAFF,NA,TRBJ1-1,NA,TRBV29-1
TGTGCCAGCCGACGGGGTGGCGACACTAAAGCTTTCTTT,CASRRGGDTKAFF,once,TRBJ1-1,NA,TRBV12-3/TRBV12-4
TGTGCCAGTAGTAATGGGGGGACTAGCGATACGCAGTATTTT,CASSNGGTSDTQYF,NA,TRBJ2-3,TRBD2,TRBV19
TGCAGTGCTTCCACTTTCGGGGTCTCCTACGAGCAGTACTTC,CSASTFGVSYEQYF,NA,TRBJ2-7,NA,TRBV20-1
TGTGCCAGCAGCCTAACACGGACGGATGAGCAGTTCTTC,CASSLTRTDEQFF,many,TRBJ2-1,NA,TRBV7-2